A selection of T cell receptor beta chains follows, all from one sample in a study of blood T cell repertoires in COVID-19. Clones were read by immunoSEQ multiplex PCR, and TCRdb kept only the in-frame ones, dropping some. The sample yields 150,000 to 180,000 clones, around 78% seen once. Sequenced input: peripheral blood. These receptors came from a man older than 75 with acute or convalescent COVID-19. The CDR3 runs from the conserved cysteine through the conserved F or W. The order of the fields is V gene, D gene, clone size, J gene, CDR3 DNA, CDR3 protein. The D gene is left open where the match is weak. Part of the rows lack a size; the others show once, few, many or a class for expanded clones.

v_gene: TRBV29-1; d_gene: -; abundance: -; j_gene: TRBJ1-4; CDR3nt: TGCAGCGTTCTCAGGTCCGAAAAACTGTTTTTT; CDR3aa: CSVLRSEKLFF
v_gene: TRBV11-3; d_gene: -; abundance: many; j_gene: TRBJ1-6; CDR3nt: TGTGCCTCCCGTTGGGGGGGCTCATATTCACCCCTCCACTTT; CDR3aa: CASRWGGSYSPLHF
v_gene: TRBV12-5; d_gene: -; abundance: -; j_gene: TRBJ1-6; CDR3nt: TGTGCTAGTGGTTTGAAACAGATCCTCGGTGGAAATTCACCCCTCCACTTT; CDR3aa: CASGLKQILGGNSPLHF
v_gene: TRBV4-2; d_gene: -; abundance: once; j_gene: TRBJ1-2; CDR3nt: TGTGCCAGCAGCCAAGACGTCAGGGGATCAGGCGGCTACACCTTC; CDR3aa: CASSQDVRGSGGYTF
v_gene: TRBV9; d_gene: -; abundance: -; j_gene: TRBJ1-1; CDR3nt: TGTGCCAGCAGCGTGGGGGGAGGAAGCACTGAAGCTTTCTTT; CDR3aa: CASSVGGGSTEAFF
v_gene: TRBV7-3; d_gene: -; abundance: -; j_gene: TRBJ2-1; CDR3nt: TGTGCCAGCAGCTTAATGGTATCAGCGACGGAGCAGTTCTTC; CDR3aa: CASSLMVSATEQFF
v_gene: TRBV30; d_gene: -; abundance: -; j_gene: TRBJ1-6; CDR3nt: TGTGCCTGGAGCCAGGCCCATAATTCACCCCTCCACTTT; CDR3aa: CAWSQAHNSPLHF
v_gene: TRBV30; d_gene: -; abundance: -; j_gene: TRBJ1-5; CDR3nt: TGTGCCTGGAGTGTGGGGGGGAGGCAGCCCCAGCATTTT; CDR3aa: CAWSVGGRQPQHF
v_gene: TRBV5-4; d_gene: -; abundance: -; j_gene: TRBJ2-1; CDR3nt: TGTGCCAGCAGCTTAATTATGAGGGAAAATGAGCAGTTCTTC; CDR3aa: CASSLIMRENEQFF
v_gene: TRBV2; d_gene: -; abundance: -; j_gene: TRBJ1-1; CDR3nt: TGTGCCAGCAGTAATCAGGGATCGGGCACTGAAGCTTTCTTT; CDR3aa: CASSNQGSGTEAFF
v_gene: TRBV7-3; d_gene: TRBD1; abundance: -; j_gene: TRBJ1-2; CDR3nt: TGTGCCAGCAGCGATGACCCGGGACAGGGCCTGTATGGCTACACCTTC; CDR3aa: CASSDDPGQGLYGYTF
v_gene: TRBV4-1; d_gene: -; abundance: -; j_gene: TRBJ2-5; CDR3nt: TGCGCCAGCACCCACTCTGAGGGGGTTGGAGAGACCCAGTACTTC; CDR3aa: CASTHSEGVGETQYF
v_gene: TRBV24-1; d_gene: TRBD1; abundance: once; j_gene: TRBJ2-3; CDR3nt: TGTGCCACCAGTGAGCACGGGACAGGGGTGAGGTTAACAGATACGCAGTATTTT; CDR3aa: CATSEHGTGVRLTDTQYF
v_gene: TRBV14; d_gene: -; abundance: -; j_gene: TRBJ1-5; CDR3nt: TGTGCCAGCAGCCAGGGGGGGGCGCACAATCAGCCCCAGCATTTT; CDR3aa: CASSQGGAHNQPQHF
v_gene: TRBV3-1/TRBV3-2; d_gene: -; abundance: -; j_gene: TRBJ1-5; CDR3nt: TGTGCCAGCAGCCAAGATGGCGGGGGCAATCAGCCCCAGCATTTT; CDR3aa: CASSQDGGGNQPQHF
v_gene: TRBV7-9; d_gene: -; abundance: -; j_gene: TRBJ1-1; CDR3nt: TGTGCCAGCAGCTTAGTAGTATCCAGGGAAACTGAAGCTTTCTTT; CDR3aa: CASSLVVSRETEAFF
v_gene: TRBV5-1; d_gene: TRBD2; abundance: -; j_gene: TRBJ2-3; CDR3nt: TGCGCCAGCAGCTTGCTTAGCGGGATCACAGATACGCAGTATTTT; CDR3aa: CASSLLSGITDTQYF
v_gene: TRBV14; d_gene: -; abundance: -; j_gene: TRBJ1-6; CDR3nt: TGTGCCAGCAGCCAGTTATATAATTCACCCCTCCACTTT; CDR3aa: CASSQLYNSPLHF
v_gene: TRBV3-1/TRBV3-2; d_gene: -; abundance: -; j_gene: TRBJ1-2; CDR3nt: TGTGCCAGCAGCCAAGGCAGTACTGGCTACACCTTC; CDR3aa: CASSQGSTGYTF
v_gene: TRBV20-1; d_gene: -; abundance: -; j_gene: TRBJ1-4; CDR3nt: TGCAGTGCTAGTAAGGAGCTTGAAAAACTGTTTTTT; CDR3aa: CSASKELEKLFF
v_gene: TRBV27; d_gene: TRBD1; abundance: -; j_gene: TRBJ1-1; CDR3nt: TGTGCCAGCAGTACACGGGGGGGGGACAGGGGGAACACTGAAGCTTTCTTT; CDR3aa: CASSTRGGDRGNTEAFF
v_gene: TRBV11-2; d_gene: TRBD1; abundance: -; j_gene: TRBJ2-5; CDR3nt: TGTGCCAGCAGCCCGGGACAGATCCAAGAGACCCAGTACTTC; CDR3aa: CASSPGQIQETQYF
v_gene: TRBV7-9; d_gene: -; abundance: -; j_gene: TRBJ1-1; CDR3nt: TGTGCCAGCAGCTTAAATCTAGGGGATAACACTGAAGCTTTCTTT; CDR3aa: CASSLNLGDNTEAFF
v_gene: TRBV7-8; d_gene: TRBD2; abundance: -; j_gene: TRBJ2-2; CDR3nt: TGTGCCAGCAGCTTAGGCAGCGGGAGCCACACCGGGGAGCTGTTTTTT; CDR3aa: CASSLGSGSHTGELFF
v_gene: TRBV6-6; d_gene: -; abundance: -; j_gene: TRBJ1-1; CDR3nt: TGTGCCAGCAGCAGGGTTCTCGGGAACACTGAAGCTTTCTTT; CDR3aa: CASSRVLGNTEAFF
v_gene: TRBV6-5; d_gene: -; abundance: -; j_gene: TRBJ1-2; CDR3nt: TGTGCCAGCAGTTACACCGGACGGGGGGAGTCTCGCTACACCTTC; CDR3aa: CASSYTGRGESRYTF
v_gene: TRBV19; d_gene: TRBD1; abundance: -; j_gene: TRBJ1-6; CDR3nt: TGTGCCAGTAGTACGGGACAGGGGACCGATTCACCCCTCCACTTT; CDR3aa: CASSTGQGTDSPLHF
v_gene: TRBV24-1; d_gene: -; abundance: -; j_gene: TRBJ2-3; CDR3nt: TGTGCCACCAGTGATGGCGGGACAGGGGGTAAGGGTAGCGGGGGGGCAAATACGCAGTATTTT; CDR3aa: CATSDGGTGGKGSGGANTQYF
v_gene: TRBV5-1; d_gene: TRBD2; abundance: few; j_gene: TRBJ2-1; CDR3nt: TGCGCCAGCAGCCCATTTAGCGGGGGGGCCCACAATGAGCAGTTCTTC; CDR3aa: CASSPFSGGAHNEQFF
v_gene: TRBV24-1; d_gene: -; abundance: -; j_gene: TRBJ2-5; CDR3nt: TGTGCCACCAGTGATCGAAGCCGAGAGACCCAGTACTTC; CDR3aa: CATSDRSRETQYF
v_gene: TRBV28; d_gene: -; abundance: few; j_gene: TRBJ1-1; CDR3nt: TGTGCCAGCAGGCGTCCGGTGACAGGGAACACTGAAGCTTTCTTT; CDR3aa: CASRRPVTGNTEAFF
v_gene: TRBV11-3; d_gene: -; abundance: -; j_gene: TRBJ2-2; CDR3nt: TGTGCCAGCAGCTTAGTTGTGGGGGCGCGGGAGCTGTTTTTT; CDR3aa: CASSLVVGARELFF
v_gene: TRBV27; d_gene: -; abundance: -; j_gene: TRBJ1-1; CDR3nt: TGTGCCAGCAGCCGACCCGGGGAACTGAACACTGAAGCTTTCTTT; CDR3aa: CASSRPGELNTEAFF
v_gene: TRBV7-9; d_gene: TRBD2; abundance: -; j_gene: TRBJ2-5; CDR3nt: TGTGCCAGCAGCTTATTGCCCGGGGGGGCAGAGACCCAGTACTTC; CDR3aa: CASSLLPGGAETQYF
v_gene: TRBV11-2; d_gene: TRBD1; abundance: -; j_gene: TRBJ2-7; CDR3nt: TGTGCCAGCAGCTTAGTAGGGGGCGGATACGAGCAGTACTTC; CDR3aa: CASSLVGGGYEQYF
v_gene: TRBV28; d_gene: TRBD1; abundance: -; j_gene: TRBJ1-1; CDR3nt: TGTGCCAGCAGTCCACGGACAGGGCGAAGGGGTGAAGCTTTCTTT; CDR3aa: CASSPRTGRRGEAFF
v_gene: TRBV12-3/TRBV12-4; d_gene: -; abundance: -; j_gene: TRBJ2-2; CDR3nt: TGTGCCAGCAGTTTATTTACTGCCGGGGAGCTGTTTTTT; CDR3aa: CASSLFTAGELFF
v_gene: TRBV19; d_gene: -; abundance: -; j_gene: TRBJ1-2; CDR3nt: TGTGCCAGTAGGGTGGCTGTCGGGAGCTATGGCTACACCTTC; CDR3aa: CASRVAVGSYGYTF
v_gene: TRBV6-2/TRBV6-3; d_gene: TRBD1; abundance: many; j_gene: TRBJ2-7; CDR3nt: TGTGCCAGCAGTAGAGCCGGGACAGGCTCCCACGAGCAGTACTTC; CDR3aa: CASSRAGTGSHEQYF
v_gene: TRBV4-2; d_gene: TRBD1; abundance: few; j_gene: TRBJ1-5; CDR3nt: TGTGCCAGCAGCCAAGCGGGAGGGGGCGCGGAACAGCCCCAGCATTTT; CDR3aa: CASSQAGGGAEQPQHF